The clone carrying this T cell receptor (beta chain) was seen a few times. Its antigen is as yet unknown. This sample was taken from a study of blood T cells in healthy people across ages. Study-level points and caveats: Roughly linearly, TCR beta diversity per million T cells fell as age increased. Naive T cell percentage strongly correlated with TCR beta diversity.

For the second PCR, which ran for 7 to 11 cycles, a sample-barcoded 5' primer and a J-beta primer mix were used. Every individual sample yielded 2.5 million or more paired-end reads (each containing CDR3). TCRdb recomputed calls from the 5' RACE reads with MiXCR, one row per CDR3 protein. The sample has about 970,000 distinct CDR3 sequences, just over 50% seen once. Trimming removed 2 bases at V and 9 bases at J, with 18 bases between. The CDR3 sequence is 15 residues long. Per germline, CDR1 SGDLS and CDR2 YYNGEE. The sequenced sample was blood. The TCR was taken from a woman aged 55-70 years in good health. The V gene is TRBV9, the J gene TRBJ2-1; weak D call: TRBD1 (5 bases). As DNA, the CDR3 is TGTGCCAGCAGCGTTCTTCAGGGTTCGGCTCGTGAGCAGTTCTTC. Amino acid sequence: CASSVLQGSAREQFF.